This TCR beta chain is from a study of regulatory T cells in long-lasting Graves disease. Study overall: Graves' patients with a new diagnosis had received antithyroid drugs under 3 months.

According to the study, TCR beta libraries were built with iRepertoire HTBI primers and CDR3-region Arm-PCR. As handled by the study authors: Some 60 TRBV and around 15 TRBJ segments were identified across samples. TCRdb fed the multiplex PCR reads into MiXCR, producing one record per CDR3 protein. TCRdb, not the authors, supplied the V and J calls. The profile covers roughly 610,000 distinct CDR3 sequences, with about 15% appearing a single time and about 12% taken by the ten largest. Unmatched junction bases numbered 5, after V lost 0 bases and J lost 7 bases. CDR3 length equals 17 residues. Germline V CDR1 and CDR2: SGHRS, YFSETQ. Time point here: newly diagnosed GD, antithyroid drugs for less than 3 months. Researchers made the TCR library from RNA that was extracted from PBMCs. There are a few counts of this clonotype. Separately, the same data were catalogued under a study of T cells in Graves' hyperthyroidism and ophthalmopathy. That work contributes: Carried out on the TCR CDR3, a first-round RT-PCR used the HTBI primer set. Most thyroid clonotypes with frequency above 0.001 were detected in blood.

This specimen was peripheral blood mononuclear cells (PBMCs), taken at new diagnosis, from a patient treated with antithyroid drugs. This TCR came from a young man with Graves disease. The chain uses TRBV5-1 and TRBJ2-1; the match to TRBD2 covers 15 bases. The CDR3 DNA follows: TGCGCCAGCAGCTTGGTGGGACTAGCGGGAGGCTATAATGAGCAGTTCTTC. Residues: CASSLVGLAGGYNEQFF.